This TCR beta chain derives from a study of T cells in Graves' hyperthyroidism and ophthalmopathy. Amplified TCR beta CDR3 regions came from RNA transcripts. The study used the HTBI primer set for a first-round RT-PCR of the TCR CDR3. TCRdb reprocessed the multiplex PCR reads via MiXCR and lists one record per CDR3 protein. The sample records 200,000 to 250,000 distinct CDR3 sequences, about 18% being singletons. Unmatched junction bases numbered 0, after V lost 1 base and J lost 1 base. From germline, CDR1 is LGHNA and CDR2 YNFKEQ. This CDR3 region has 15 residues. In this sample, this clonotype turned up many times.

Specimen: blood. The receptor was derived from a man in his forties with Graves' hyperthyroidism. The V call is TRBV4-2, the J call TRBJ2-5, with 10 bases matching TRBD2. DNA of the CDR3: TGTGCCAGCAGCCAAGGGACTAGCGGCCAAGAGACCCAGTACTTC. Translated, it gives CASSQGTSGQETQYF.